This passage covers 23 T cell receptor beta chains from one sample sequenced in a study of blood T cell repertoires in COVID-19. Sequencing used immunoSEQ multiplex PCR; TCRdb keeps in-frame clones, though not all of them. The sample lists 70,000 to 75,000 clones; roughly 85% were seen once. Material for sequencing was peripheral blood. The source of these receptors is a man between 60 and 70 years old with active or convalescent COVID-19.

The rearrangement links TRBV29-1 to TRBJ2-1; TRBD2 matches at 10 bases. Germline V CDR1 and CDR2: SQVTM, ANQGSEA. V dropped 7 bases and J dropped 10; count of bases not matched to a gene: 7. The CDR3 runs to 12 residues. The CDR3 here is CSALGLAIEQFF. Written as DNA, the CDR3 is TGCAGCGCCCTGGGACTAGCGATCGAGCAGTTCTTC.

CDR3 residues: CASSDPWPQHF. The CDR3 coding sequence is TGTGCCAGCAGTGACCCATGGCCCCAGCATTTT. The chain joins TRBV2 to TRBJ1-5; D ambiguous. The V end was cut by 3 bases, the J end by 9 bases, with 6 bases between. CDR3 length: 11 residues. Germline V gives CDR1 SNHLY, CDR2 FYNNEI.

The V gene is TRBV11-2, the J gene TRBJ2-5, with TRBD2 matching over 7 bases. This CDR3 comprises 14 residues. V shed 4 bases, J shed 5 bases, and the junction held 7 bases outside the gene matches. CDR1 and CDR2 from the germline V gene are SGHAT and FQNNGV. This CDR3 reads CASSSQLGGETQYF. The CDR3 nucleotides read TGTGCCAGCAGCTCTCAGCTGGGGGGGGAGACCCAGTACTTC.

The CDR3 nucleotides are TGTGCCAGCAGCTTATTACAGGGGCAAGAGACCCAGTACTTC. Its protein product is CASSLLQGQETQYF. This chain uses TRBV7-9 with TRBJ2-5, with 7 bases that match TRBD1. CDR1 is SEHNR and CDR2 is FQNEAQ in the germline V gene (reference sequence). The CDR3 length is 14 residues. Trimming took 2 bases from V and 2 from J; bases not matched to a gene: 2.

V gene TRBV2 combines with J gene TRBJ2-1, with 10 bases fitting TRBD1. Germline V gives CDR1 SNHLY, CDR2 FYNNEI. CDR3 length: 14 amino acids. The V and J ends lost 4 bases and 8 bases, in that order; junction bases with no gene match: 5. CDR3 bases: TGTGCCAGCAGTGGACAGGGGGCTTTTTATGAGCAGTTCTTC. Translated, it gives CASSGQGAFYEQFF.

This clone was picked up one time. V and J are TRBV28 and TRBJ2-5, with 7 bases matching TRBD2. The CDR3 length is 13 residues. V lost 3 bases to trimming and J lost 6 bases; unmatched junction nucleotides: 4. Germline CDR1 reads MDHEN; CDR2 reads SYDVKM. CDR3 sequence: CASSLGDYKTQYF. The CDR3 DNA is TGTGCCAGCAGTTTGGGGGACTACAAGACCCAGTACTTC.

V gene TRBV7-3 combines with J gene TRBJ2-1, with 8 bases that match TRBD1. CDR3 size: 14 residues. Per the germline V gene, CDR1 is SGHTA and CDR2 is FQGTGA. Unmatched junction bases numbered 7, after V lost 5 bases and J lost 7 bases. The chain's CDR3 is CASSPRTGLNEQFF. The CDR3 coding sequence is TGTGCCAGCAGCCCACGGACAGGGCTGAATGAGCAGTTCTTC.

The genes are TRBV3-1 (or the pseudogene TRBV3-2) and TRBJ1-2; 8 bases map to TRBD1. The CDR3 is 11 residues long. J was trimmed by 8 bases and V by 9 bases; bases with no gene match: 5. Germline loops: CDR1 LGHDT, CDR2 YNNKEL (reference sequence). CDR3 amino acids: CASSTGDGYTF. For the CDR3, the DNA is TGTGCCAGTTCGACAGGGGACGGCTACACCTTC.

The V call is TRBV3-1 (or the pseudogene TRBV3-2), the J call TRBJ1-3; D remains unclear. Germline CDR1 and CDR2: LGHDT and YNNKEL (reference sequence). The CDR3 totals 15 residues. V was shortened by 4 bases and J by 9 bases, with 19 bases between the two germline ends. The CDR3 DNA reads as TGTGCCAGCAGCCCCCACGGGGTGAGCTCTGTCACCATATATTTT. It is translated as CASSPHGVSSVTIYF.

V gene TRBV27 combines with J gene TRBJ2-5; possibly TRBD2 for D (6 bases). The CDR3 has 14 residues. With 5 bases removed from V and 7 bases from J, the gap between germline ends came to 17 bases. CDR1 and CDR2 (germline): MNHEY, SMNVEV (reference sequence). The CDR3 coding sequence is TGTGCCAGCAGTCCGGGGACTGGGTTAGGGACCCAGTACTTC. Residues: CASSPGTGLGTQYF.

This clone showed up just a few times. This rearrangement joins TRBV7-9 to TRBJ2-5, with TRBD1 matching 8 bases. V was pared by 3 bases and J by 1 base, with 1 base of the junction left unmatched. CDR1 and CDR2 (germline): SEHNR, FQNEAQ (reference sequence). This CDR3 spans 14 amino acids. CDR3 amino acids: CASSFGQGQETQYF. In DNA, the CDR3 is TGTGCCAGCAGCTTCGGACAGGGCCAAGAGACCCAGTACTTC.

The V gene is TRBV29-1, the J gene TRBJ2-3; TRBD2 aligns across 10 bases. The V and J ends lost 6 bases and 5 bases, in that order; junction bases with no gene match: 14. The CDR3 totals 16 residues. The germline CDR1 and CDR2 sequences are SQVTM and ANQGSEA. The CDR3, as DNA: TGCAGCGTCGGAAGAGAAGCGGGGGGGCCTAAAGATACGCAGTATTTT. Protein: CSVGREAGGPKDTQYF.

V gene TRBV2 combines with J gene TRBJ2-3, with 10 bases lining up with TRBD1. Trimming took 4 bases from V and 1 from J; bases not matched to a gene: 2. Looked up from germline, CDR1 is SNHLY and CDR2 is FYNNEI. This CDR3 is 15 amino acids long. CDR3 in DNA: TGTGCCAGCAGTGGGGACAGGGGAGGCACAGATACGCAGTATTTT. It is translated as CASSGDRGGTDTQYF.

This clone was detected a few times. The CDR3 here is CSVPGHSNTGELFF. CDR3 bases: TGCAGCGTACCCGGACACTCGAACACCGGGGAGCTGTTTTTT. The chain recombines TRBV29-1 with TRBJ2-2; D is possibly TRBD1 (5 bases). Germline V lookup: CDR1 SQVTM, CDR2 ANQGSEA. With 6 bases removed from V and 0 bases from J, the gap between germline ends came to 11 bases. The CDR3 has 14 residues.

The chain is built from TRBV5-4 and TRBJ1-4, with 7 bases that match TRBD1. CDR3 length equals 16 residues. Per the germline V gene, CDR1 is SGHNT and CDR2 is YYREEE (reference sequence). V was pared by 4 bases and J by 2 bases, with 8 bases of the junction left unmatched. CDR3 nucleotides: TGTGCCAGCAGCACTAGACAGGGTAATACTAATGAAAAACTGTTTTTT. Translation gives CASSTRQGNTNEKLFF.

This chain joins TRBV2 and TRBJ1-5, with 7 bases lining up with TRBD1. Germline V gene sequence: CDR1 SNHLY, CDR2 FYNNEI. Trimming cost V 4 bases and J 4 bases; bases outside gene matches: 4. CDR3 length: 14 residues. This CDR3 is CASSGTGQNQPQHF. The CDR3 DNA is TGTGCCAGCAGTGGGACAGGCCAAAATCAGCCCCAGCATTTT.

The chain is built from TRBV6-1 and TRBJ1-4; perhaps TRBD1 as D (6 bases). V lost 1 base to trimming and J lost 8 bases, with 8 bases between them. The CDR3 runs to 13 residues. From germline, CDR1 is MNHNS and CDR2 SASEGT. CDR3 sequence: CASSEDRVEKLFF. The DNA of the CDR3 is TGTGCCAGCAGTGAAGACAGGGTCGAAAAACTGTTTTTT.

The V call is TRBV28, the J call TRBJ1-2, with 7 bases identical to TRBD1. Trimming removed 3 bases from V and 4 bases from J; junction bases left unmatched: 8. The CDR3 totals 15 residues. Germline CDR1 reads MDHEN; CDR2 reads SYDVKM. Written as DNA, the CDR3 is TGTGCCAGCAGTTTTTCTACAGGGGTTGCCTATGGCTACACCTTC. This codes for CASSFSTGVAYGYTF.

This chain uses TRBV7-3 with TRBJ2-1, with D perhaps matching TRBD1 (6 bases). The CDR3 spans 16 residues. From germline, CDR1 is SGHTA and CDR2 FQGTGA. The V end lost 0 bases, the J end lost 7 bases, and 16 bases lay between the germline ends. The CDR3 nucleotides read TGTGCCAGCAGCTTAACGATGGCAGGGGCTAGGAATGAGCAGTTCTTC. Translating it yields CASSLTMAGARNEQFF.

The chain joins TRBV2 to TRBJ1-1; 8 positions agree with TRBD1. CDR1 and CDR2 from the germline V gene are SNHLY and FYNNEI. Unmatched junction bases numbered 4, after V lost 5 bases and J lost 8 bases. This CDR3 has 12 amino acids. This chain's CDR3 is CASSPGQVEAFF. The CDR3 nucleotides read TGTGCCAGCAGTCCGGGACAGGTGGAAGCTTTCTTT.

V gene TRBV13 combines with J gene TRBJ1-5; D might be TRBD1 (6 bases). CDR1 is PRHDT and CDR2 is FYEKMQ in the germline V gene (reference sequence). Between the trimmed V and J ends, which lost 2 bases and 4 bases, there was a span of 9 bases. The CDR3 has 14 amino acids. This CDR3 reads CASSLNRANQPQHF. In nucleotides, the CDR3 is TGTGCCAGCAGCTTAAACAGGGCAAATCAGCCCCAGCATTTT.

The V call is TRBV18, the J call TRBJ1-3; D is possibly TRBD1 (5 bases). V was pared by 6 bases and J by 5 bases, with 17 bases between. This CDR3 contains 15 residues. Germline lookup yields CDR1 KGHSH and CDR2 LQKENI. This chain's CDR3 is CASSLGGGTRNTIYF. CDR3 nucleotide sequence: TGTGCCAGCTCCCTCGGCGGAGGGACTAGAAACACCATATATTTT. The variable domain in full, completed from reference TRBV18 and TRBJ1-3, reads NAGVMQNPRHLVRRRGQEARLRCSPMKGHSHVYWYRQLPEEGLKFMVYLQKENIIDESGMPKERFSAEFPKEGPSILRIQQVVRGDSAAYFCASSLGGGTRNTIYFGEGSWLTVV.

The chain joins TRBV2 to TRBJ1-1, with D possibly being TRBD1 (5 bases). The V end lost 6 bases, the J end lost 0 bases, and 14 bases lay between the germline ends. There are 15 residues in the CDR3. In germline, CDR1 is SNHLY, CDR2 FYNNEI. The chain's CDR3 is CASSVRALMNTEAFF. The CDR3 bases are TGTGCCAGCAGCGTCAGGGCATTAATGAACACTGAAGCTTTCTTT.